Sequencing of this TCR beta chain was carried out in a study of blood T cell repertoires in COVID-19. Looking at the study overall: COVID-19 samples from acute and convalescent phases originated in the United States, Italy and Spain. PBMCs, B-cell-depleted T cells, or T cells were the source of the cDNA or gDNA that made up the material.

This clone was seen a single time. Authors' methods: Reference gene primer amplification gave nucleated cell count estimates. Measured with immunoSEQ multiplex PCR; TCRdb has only the in-frame clones, and not every one. The V and J calls and clone size were taken over from that table, and D and trimming were inferred from the DNA. The table has around 250,000 clones, roughly 84% seen once. This CDR3 is built from 15 residues. In germline, CDR1 is MGHRA, CDR2 YSYEKL. The ends lost 3 bases at V and 0 bases at J; junction bases unmatched: 1. Sequencing was carried out using peripheral blood. The TCR sequence derives from a human donor in a cohort sampled during active COVID-19. The chain carries TRBV4-1 and TRBJ2-1; 8 bases match TRBD2. The CDR3 loop is CASSQSGGSYNEQFF. In nucleotides, the CDR3 is TGCGCCAGCAGCCAGAGCGGGGGCTCCTACAATGAGCAGTTCTTC.